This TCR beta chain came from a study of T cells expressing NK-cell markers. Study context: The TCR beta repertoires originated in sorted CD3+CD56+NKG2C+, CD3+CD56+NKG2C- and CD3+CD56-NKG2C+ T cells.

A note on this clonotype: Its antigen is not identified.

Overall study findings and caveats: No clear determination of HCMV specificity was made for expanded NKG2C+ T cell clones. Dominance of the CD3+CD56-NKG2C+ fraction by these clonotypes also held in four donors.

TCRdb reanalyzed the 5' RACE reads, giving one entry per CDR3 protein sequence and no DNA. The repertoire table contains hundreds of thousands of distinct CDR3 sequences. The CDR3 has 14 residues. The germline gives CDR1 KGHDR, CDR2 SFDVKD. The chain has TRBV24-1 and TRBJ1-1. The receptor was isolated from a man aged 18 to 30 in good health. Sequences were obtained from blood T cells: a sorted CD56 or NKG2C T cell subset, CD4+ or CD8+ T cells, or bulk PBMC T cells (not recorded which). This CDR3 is CATRGDSMNTEAFF.